The rows below give T cell receptor beta chains drawn from one sample of a study of blood T cell repertoires in COVID-19. Profiled with immunoSEQ multiplex PCR; TCRdb holds only in-frame clones, not every one. Of approximately 210,000 clones detected, roughly 86% appear once; the ten largest clones hold less than 8%. Sequencing was carried out using peripheral blood. The receptors shown here come from a woman aged 50 to 65 with active or convalescent COVID-19. Each CDR3 is given with its conserved first and last residue. The D gene is left open where the match is weak. A clone size is listed for some rows: how often the clone was seen (once, few, many), or a class if it is expanded.

j_gene,abundance,d_gene,v_gene,CDR3nt,CDR3aa
TRBJ2-3,once,TRBD2,TRBV6-5,TGTGCCAGCAGCCACCTAGCGGGTAGCACAGATACGCAGTATTTT,CASSHLAGSTDTQYF
TRBJ1-5,-,-,TRBV10-3,TGTGCCATCAGTTCAGGGGAGAGGCAGCCCCAGCATTTT,CAISSGERQPQHF
TRBJ1-5,-,TRBD1,TRBV28,TGTGCCAGCCATTACCTACAGGGGGCTAGGCCCCAGCATTTT,CASHYLQGARPQHF
TRBJ1-2,-,-,TRBV3-1/TRBV3-2,TGTGCCAGCAGCCAAAGGGCCGGGGATGGCTACACCTTC,CASSQRAGDGYTF
TRBJ2-5,-,-,TRBV15,TGTGCCACCAGCACCCTGGACGGGAAACAAGAGACCCAGTACTTC,CATSTLDGKQETQYF
TRBJ2-7,-,TRBD2,TRBV2,TGTGCCAGCGGGAGGCGGGAGCCTAGCGAGCAGTACTTC,CASGRREPSEQYF
TRBJ2-3,once,TRBD2,TRBV5-4,TGTGCCAGCAGCTATGGCGGGGGGGAGACAGATACGCAGTATTTT,CASSYGGGETDTQYF
TRBJ1-1,-,TRBD1,TRBV6-1,TGTGCCAGCAGTGAAGCGCTGAGGGACAGATCCAACGCTTTCTTT,CASSEALRDRSNAFF
TRBJ1-5,-,TRBD1,TRBV27,TGTGCCAGCAGTTGGGCCGGGACAGCCAATCAGCCCCAGCATTTT,CASSWAGTANQPQHF
TRBJ1-3,-,TRBD1,TRBV28,TGTGCCAGCACCGAGACAGGGGAAAGAAACACCATATATTTT,CASTETGERNTIYF
TRBJ2-5,-,TRBD1,TRBV19,TGTGCCAGTAGTAAGACAGGGGTGGAGACCCAGTACTTC,CASSKTGVETQYF
TRBJ2-1,once,TRBD2,TRBV9,TGTGCCAGCAGCGTCCGGGAGGGAGCCTACAATGAGCAGTTCTTC,CASSVREGAYNEQFF
TRBJ1-1,-,-,TRBV5-1,TGCGCCAGTAGTATGAACACTGAAGCTTTCTTT,CASSMNTEAFF
TRBJ1-1,-,-,TRBV6-4,TGTGCCAGCTCAGAGGGCAGGGGTGGGGCTGAAGCTTTCTTT,CASSEGRGGAEAFF
TRBJ1-3,-,-,TRBV5-5,TGTGCCAGCAGCTTGGGTAGCAGCCAGGGGAACACCATATATTTT,CASSLGSSQGNTIYF
TRBJ1-1,-,-,TRBV19,TGTGCCAGTGCTCCGACAGGCAAGAACACTGAAGCTTTCTTT,CASAPTGKNTEAFF
TRBJ1-1,-,TRBD1,TRBV6-5,TGTGCCAGCAGCGGACAGGGGATTTACACTGAAGCTTTCTTT,CASSGQGIYTEAFF
TRBJ1-3,-,-,TRBV18,TGTGCCAGCTCACCACAAACTGGTAGCTCTGGAAACACCATATATTTT,CASSPQTGSSGNTIYF
TRBJ1-5,-,-,TRBV5-1,TGCGCCAGCAGCACCGGGGGGGGCAATCAGCCCCAGCATTTT,CASSTGGGNQPQHF
TRBJ2-5,-,-,TRBV5-4,TGTGCCAGCAGCTCTGGAGGCAGCTTGGATGGAGGGACCCAGTACTTC,CASSSGGSLDGGTQYF